This TCR beta chain appears in the sequencing data of a study of cytomegalovirus exposure and HLA in healthy donors. The study, taken as a whole, reports: In vitro data verified three CMV-associated chains as specific for CMV antigens.

After removal of 6 bases from V and 0 bases from J, the junction contained 8 bases not matched to a gene. The CDR3 is 15 amino acids. The germline V gene encodes CDR1 SGHTA and CDR2 FQGNSA. Primers: 60 Vbeta forward and 13 Jbeta reverse. Only in-frame clones appear in the TCRdb table, and some are missing; sequencing was by immunoSEQ multiplex PCR. The data hold fewer than 100,000 clones, with about 74% observed a single time. Concerning this clone itself: Its matching antigen is unknown.

The sample was PBMCs. The receptor was isolated from a female donor in good health and CMV-seronegative. The chain carries TRBV7-2 and TRBJ2-7; 7 bases are a match to TRBD2. The CDR3, as DNA: TGTGCCAGCAGGTTCACAGCGGGAAACTCCTACGAGCAGTACTTC. Protein: CASRFTAGNSYEQYF.